Shown below are 15 T cell receptor beta chains from a single sample sequenced in a study of T cell responses to AZD1222 COVID-19 vaccine. Repertoires were generated with immunoSEQ multiplex PCR, while TCRdb's copy carries only in-frame clones and drops some. The sample lists fewer than 250,000 clones, approximately 94% seen once, with roughly 1% in the top ten. Source: peripheral blood, taken on day 0 of MenACWY control vaccination. These receptors originate from an adult in good health.

J is TRBJ2-1 and V is TRBV10-3; D perhaps matches TRBD1 (6 bases). The V and J ends lost 0 bases and 2 bases respectively, with 11 bases between them. CDR3 length: 16 residues. Looked up from germline, CDR1 is ENHRY and CDR2 is SYGVKD. The CDR3 DNA reads as TGTGCCATCAGTGAGTCTACAGGGTTGACCTACAATGAGCAGTTCTTC. Its translation is CAISESTGLTYNEQFF.

The chain recombines TRBV30 with TRBJ1-4; 8 bases align to TRBD1. Germline V gene data show CDR1 as GTSNPN and CDR2 as SVGIG (reference sequence). The CDR3 contains 20 residues. J was trimmed by 0 bases and V by 0 bases; bases with no gene match: 15. The CDR3 DNA reads TGTGCCTGGAGTGTACGGGGTTGGGGGACAGGTGTTGCAACTAATGAAAAACTGTTTTTT. Amino acids: CAWSVRGWGTGVATNEKLFF.

This clone has just one count. The rearrangement joins TRBV7-2 to TRBJ1-2, with 12 bases aligning to TRBD1. Germline loops: CDR1 SGHTA, CDR2 FQGNSA. This CDR3 is built from 16 residues. V trimming: 5 bases; J trimming: 1 base; junction bases outside the gene matches: 5. CDR3 sequence (DNA): TGTGCCAGCAGCCCGGGGACAGGGGGCCGTAACTATGGCTACACCTTC. Its protein product is CASSPGTGGRNYGYTF.

V usage is TRBV5-6 and J usage is TRBJ1-4; the match to TRBD1 covers 7 bases. V gave up 4 bases and J gave up 4 bases; unmatched junction bases: 4. The germline CDR1 and CDR2 sequences are SGHDT and YYEEEE. The CDR3 extends over 14 amino acids. CDR3 amino acids: CASSRQGVNEKLFF. In DNA, the CDR3 is TGTGCCAGCAGCCGACAGGGAGTTAATGAAAAACTGTTTTTT.

This chain uses TRBV11-3 with TRBJ2-7; TRBD1 is a possible D gene (6 bases). The germline V gene encodes CDR1 SGHNT and CDR2 YENEEA. V gave up 1 base and J gave up 0 bases, with 10 bases separating them. CDR3 length: 15 amino acids. CDR3 bases: TGTGCCAGCAGCTTAGGACAGGCCAGCTCCTACGAGCAGTACTTC. Its protein product is CASSLGQASSYEQYF.

The chain employs TRBV4-2 and TRBJ1-4; D is undetermined. The germline V gene has CDR1 LGHNA and CDR2 YNFKEQ. The CDR3 contains 13 residues. V was shortened by 5 bases and J by 6 bases, with 10 bases between the two germline ends. The CDR3 DNA reads as TGTGCCAGCAGCGCCTCACACTATGAAAAACTGTTTTTT. Amino acids: CASSASHYEKLFF.

The chain recombines TRBV10-3 with TRBJ2-3, with D perhaps matching TRBD1 (5 bases). V was cut by 0 bases and J by 1 base, with 8 bases left in between. CDR1 is ENHRY and CDR2 is SYGVKD in the germline V gene. CDR3 length equals 15 residues. The CDR3 DNA is TGTGCCATCAGTGAGTCGCAGGGTGGCACAGATACGCAGTATTTT. Encoded protein: CAISESQGGTDTQYF.

The chain carries TRBV28 and TRBJ1-1; D remains ambiguous. Trimming removed 4 bases at V and 7 bases at J, with 13 bases between. The length of the CDR3 is 13 residues. The germline V gene has CDR1 MDHEN and CDR2 SYDVKM. The CDR3 loop reads CASSSGNTNEAFF. CDR3 nucleotides: TGTGCCAGCAGTTCGGGGAATACAAATGAAGCTTTCTTT.

J is TRBJ1-2 and V is TRBV5-4; D gene unclear. This CDR3 has 14 amino acids. Germline V lookup: CDR1 SGHNT, CDR2 YYREEE (reference sequence). Trimming took off 5 bases at V and 5 bases at J, with 16 bases between the two ends. This chain's CDR3 is CASSYSDGVYGYTF. Written as DNA, the CDR3 is TGTGCCAGCAGTTACTCGGACGGGGTGTATGGCTACACCTTC.

This clone was seen once. CDR3 sequence (DNA): TGTGCCAGCAGCTACGTAGCGGGGGGTAGCACAGATACGCAGTATTTT. It encodes CASSYVAGGSTDTQYF. The chain recombines TRBV3-1 (or the pseudogene TRBV3-2) with TRBJ2-3; 10 bases align to TRBD2. The CDR3 contains 16 residues. The ends lost 5 bases at V and 0 bases at J; junction bases unmatched: 5. The germline V gene has CDR1 LGHDT and CDR2 YNNKEL (reference sequence).

The rearrangement uses TRBV2 and TRBJ2-2; 9 positions agree with TRBD1. Germline lookup yields CDR1 SNHLY and CDR2 FYNNEI. V dropped 3 bases and J dropped 6; count of bases not matched to a gene: 5. CDR3 size: 15 residues. CDR3 bases: TGTGCCAGCAGTGAGGGGACAGGGTTCGCCGGGGAGCTGTTTTTT. Translating it yields CASSEGTGFAGELFF.

V is TRBV19 and J is TRBJ1-3; tentatively, D is TRBD1 (5 bases). Germline values: CDR1 LNHDA, CDR2 SQIVND (reference sequence). The V end was cut by 7 bases, the J end by 1 base, with 20 bases between. This CDR3 is 17 amino acids long. CDR3 protein: CASNVGVPFSSGNTIYF. DNA of the CDR3: TGTGCCAGTAATGTAGGGGTGCCATTTTCGTCTGGAAACACCATATATTTT.

On this clone: The same CDR3 arises from other DNA sequences in this sample as well. The chain combines TRBV19 with TRBJ1-1, with a possible D match to TRBD1 (6 bases). The CDR3 length is 14 residues. Germline V CDR1 and CDR2: LNHDA, SQIVND (reference sequence). The germline V and J ends were trimmed by 7 bases and 0 bases, with 12 bases remaining between them. Written as DNA, the CDR3 is TGTGCCAGTACCTTGACAGGCGTGAACACTGAAGCTTTCTTT. Translating gives CASTLTGVNTEAFF.

CDR3 nucleotide sequence: TGTGCCAGTAGTCCCCCTGGAGCGCGAGCGAACACTGAAGCTTTCTTT. It codes for CASSPPGARANTEAFF. V is TRBV19 and J is TRBJ1-1; D gene uncertain. There are 16 residues in the CDR3. Trimming removed 5 bases from V and 1 base from J, with 17 bases in between. Germline CDR1 reads LNHDA; CDR2 reads SQIVND (reference sequence).

The rearrangement links TRBV29-1 to TRBJ2-3, with D perhaps matching TRBD1 or TRBD2 (7 bases each). The V and J ends lost 4 bases and 1 base respectively, with 15 bases between them. Germline loops: CDR1 SQVTM, CDR2 ANQGSEA. The CDR3 is 15 amino acids. CDR3 region: CSVGPSGGGTDTQYF. The DNA for the CDR3 is TGCAGCGTTGGGCCTTCAGGGGGGGGCACAGATACGCAGTATTTT.